This T cell receptor beta chain was sequenced in a study of identical twins. This clonotype was observed at least ten times. Its antigen is as yet unknown. TCRdb analysed the 5' RACE reads with MiXCR anew, one entry per CDR3 protein. The sample has a few hundred thousand distinct CDR3 sequences, over 8.5% seen once. CDR3 length: 15 amino acids. The germline V gene encodes CDR1 MNHEY and CDR2 SMNVEV (reference sequence). The ends lost 8 bases at V and 2 bases at J; junction bases unmatched: 10. Whole-study results and caveats: Low generation probability was overrepresented in out-of-frame alpha sequences shared by twins.

The data also belong to a second study, concerning yellow fever vaccine responses in identical twins.

This TCR was recovered from a woman under 30 in good health. This chain links TRBV27 with TRBJ2-3; TRBD2 matches at 7 bases. The source material was PBMCs. CDR3 in amino acids: CASYRRLADTDTQYF. The CDR3 DNA follows: TGTGCCAGCTACCGGCGTCTAGCGGACACAGATACGCAGTATTTT.